The 13 T cell receptor beta chains in this list originate from one sample, sequenced in a study of blood T cell repertoires in COVID-19. Using immunoSEQ multiplex PCR, the repertoire was profiled, and TCRdb retains in-frame clones only, with some absent. The table shows around 98,000 clones, with roughly 85% occurring only once. Sequenced sample: peripheral blood. The receptors derive from a man aged 70 or older with acute or convalescent COVID-19.

V gene TRBV27 combines with J gene TRBJ1-1, with a tentative D call TRBD1 (6 bases). Per the germline V gene, CDR1 is MNHEY and CDR2 is SMNVEV (reference sequence). This CDR3 is 13 amino acids long. V lost 8 bases and J 2 bases, leaving 12 bases between the germline ends. The CDR3 DNA reads TGTGCCAGCGGATACAGGGCCAACACTGAAGCTTTCTTT. Its protein is CASGYRANTEAFF.

The chain couples TRBV28 to TRBJ1-6; unclear D gene. The CDR3 is 14 amino acids. Deletions cut 6 bases from V and 10 bases from J, with 16 bases between. CDR1 is MDHEN and CDR2 is SYDVKM in the germline V gene. The CDR3 region is CASRLGSLGSPLHF. In DNA, the CDR3 is TGTGCCAGCAGACTGGGGAGCCTAGGGTCACCCCTCCACTTT.

The genes are TRBV19 and TRBJ1-1; a weak D match, TRBD1 (5 bases). Germline assignment: CDR1 LNHDA and CDR2 SQIVND (reference sequence). This CDR3 comprises 13 residues. V lost 5 bases, J lost 0 bases, and 7 bases lay in between. The CDR3 bases are TGTGCCAGTAGTTGGGGGGTGAACACTGAAGCTTTCTTT. The encoded protein is CASSWGVNTEAFF.

The rearrangement links TRBV6-6 to TRBJ1-6; possibly TRBD1 for D (5 bases). The CDR3 sequence is 14 residues long. The germline CDR1 and CDR2 sequences are MNHNY and SVGAGI (reference sequence). Deletions cut 7 bases from V and 10 bases from J, with 17 bases between. CDR3 DNA sequence: TGTGCCAGCAAAAACAGTGCCCAGGGCTCACCCCTCCACTTT. Translated: CASKNSAQGSPLHF.

V and J are TRBV19 and TRBJ2-4; TRBD1 might be the D (6 bases). The CDR3 has 17 amino acids. V gave up 1 base and J gave up 1 base, with 14 bases separating them. Germline V gene data show CDR1 as LNHDA and CDR2 as SQIVND (reference sequence). CDR3: CASSIGYRDLAKNIQYF. CDR3 DNA: TGTGCCAGTAGTATAGGCTACAGGGATCTCGCCAAAAACATTCAGTACTTC.

The J gene is TRBJ1-1, the V gene TRBV3-1 (or the pseudogene TRBV3-2); 9 positions match TRBD1. This CDR3 is built from 17 residues. V lost 6 bases, J lost 3 bases, and 14 bases stayed unmatched. Germline-derived CDR1 and CDR2 are LGHDT and YNNKEL (reference sequence). As DNA, the CDR3 is TGTGCCAGCAGTTCCGGGACAGGGTGGAGGTTAGACACTGAAGCTTTCTTT. Its protein is CASSSGTGWRLDTEAFF.

J is TRBJ1-1 and V is TRBV7-8; the match to TRBD1 covers 7 bases. The V and J ends lost 2 bases and 3 bases, in that order; junction bases with no gene match: 6. The germline CDR1 and CDR2 sequences are SGHVS and FQNEAQ. This CDR3 region has 15 residues. The CDR3: CASSLTTGVDTEAFF. In nucleotides, the CDR3 is TGTGCCAGCAGCTTAACAACAGGGGTCGACACTGAAGCTTTCTTT. Together with reference TRBV7-8 and TRBJ1-1, the CDR3 gives the full variable domain: GAGVSQSPRYKVAKRGQDVALRCDPISGHVSLFWYQQALGQGPEFLTYFQNEAQLDKSGLPSDRFFAERPEGSVSTLKIQRTQQEDSAVYLCASSLTTGVDTEAFFGQGTRLTVV.

The chain employs TRBV5-1 and TRBJ1-4; TRBD1 matches at 7 bases. V dropped 5 bases and J dropped 6; count of bases not matched to a gene: 10. The CDR3 has 15 residues. Per the germline V gene, CDR1 is SGHRS and CDR2 is YFSETQ. The CDR3: CASSRDRLGDEKLFF. The DNA for the CDR3 is TGCGCCAGCAGTCGGGACAGACTCGGGGATGAAAAACTGTTTTTT.

The chain links TRBV5-4 to TRBJ2-3, with a weak D call TRBD2 (5 bases). CDR3 length equals 15 residues. Per the germline V gene, CDR1 is SGHNT and CDR2 is YYREEE (reference sequence). The V gene lost 2 bases and the J gene lost 2 bases, with 12 bases spanning the gap. CDR3 in DNA: TGTGCCAGCAGCTTTGACTACCCCTCCACAGATACGCAGTATTTT. Its translation is CASSFDYPSTDTQYF.

The chain joins TRBV9 to TRBJ2-2; 9 bases fit TRBD1. The germline gives CDR1 SGDLS, CDR2 YYNGEE. The CDR3 loop spans 16 amino acids. V was clipped by 4 bases and J by 2 bases; unmatched bases: 6. CDR3 DNA sequence: TGTGCCAGCAGCACTGGGACAGGGAGTAACACCGGGGAGCTGTTTTTT. As protein: CASSTGTGSNTGELFF.

The chain carries TRBV28 and TRBJ2-7; 12 bases are a match to TRBD2. The CDR3 consists of 17 residues. The germline V gene encodes CDR1 MDHEN and CDR2 SYDVKM. After removal of 1 base from V and 4 bases from J, the junction contained 8 bases not matched to a gene. This CDR3 reads CASSLFPGLAGSYEQYF. CDR3 bases: TGTGCCAGCAGTTTATTTCCCGGACTAGCGGGGAGTTACGAGCAGTACTTC.

This chain's CDR3 is CASSPGQGKSNEQFF. As DNA, the CDR3 is TGTGCCAGCAGTCCGGGACAGGGAAAGTCTAATGAGCAGTTCTTC. This chain joins TRBV6-6 and TRBJ2-1; TRBD1 matches at 9 bases. Germline CDR1 and CDR2: MNHNY and SVGAGI (reference sequence). The junction had 9 bases not matched to a gene; V was cut back by 5 bases and J by 7 bases. The CDR3 extends over 15 amino acids.

In its sample, this clone was seen once. The rearrangement links TRBV18 to TRBJ1-1; TRBD1 matches 7 bases. Germline CDR1 reads KGHSH; CDR2 reads LQKENI. J was trimmed by 3 bases and V by 2 bases; bases with no gene match: 3. The CDR3 runs to 14 residues. Here the CDR3 DNA reads TGTGCCAGCTCACCAGGAGGGGGCGACACTGAAGCTTTCTTT. Protein product: CASSPGGGDTEAFF.